These T cell receptor beta chains were read from a single sample in a study of naive and memory T cell subsets. In TCRdb, the UMI-ligation and nested PCR reads were re-called with MiXCR into one record per CDR3 protein. Of roughly 98,000 distinct CDR3 sequences in the sample, around 7% were seen once. The sequencing sample was made of central memory CD4+ T cells from blood. Every receptor here comes from a human donor in good health. Both conserved end residues are part of each CDR3. The D gene is left open where the match is weak. Some rows have no size entry. The others give once, few or many, or a class for an expanded clone.

j_call: TRBJ2-5
v_call: TRBV20-1
clone_size: many
d_call: TRBD2
cdr3_aa: CSARDPKSGGLQETQYF
cdr3_nt: TGCAGTGCTAGAGATCCGAAAAGCGGGGGCCTCCAAGAGACCCAGTACTTC

j_call: TRBJ2-5
v_call: TRBV15
clone_size: .
d_call: .
cdr3_aa: CATSRDGQIRETQYF
cdr3_nt: TGTGCCACCAGCAGAGATGGTCAGATCAGAGAGACCCAGTACTTC

j_call: TRBJ1-1
v_call: TRBV6-2/TRBV6-3
clone_size: .
d_call: .
cdr3_aa: CASSTPVGGTGEAFF
cdr3_nt: TGTGCCAGCAGTACCCCCGTTGGGGGCACCGGTGAAGCTTTCTTT

j_call: TRBJ1-5
v_call: TRBV20-1
clone_size: few
d_call: .
cdr3_aa: CSARGQTPSNQPQHF
cdr3_nt: TGCAGTGCTAGAGGACAGACACCTAGCAATCAGCCCCAGCATTTT

j_call: TRBJ1-5
v_call: TRBV12-3/TRBV12-4
clone_size: many
d_call: .
cdr3_aa: CASSLRGRGNSNQPQHF
cdr3_nt: TGTGCCAGCAGTTTACGCGGAAGGGGTAATAGCAATCAGCCCCAGCATTTT

j_call: TRBJ2-7
v_call: TRBV7-2
clone_size: many
d_call: TRBD1
cdr3_aa: CASSPGGYEQYF
cdr3_nt: TGTGCCAGCAGCCCAGGGGGCTACGAGCAGTACTTC

j_call: TRBJ1-5
v_call: TRBV12-3/TRBV12-4
clone_size: many
d_call: .
cdr3_aa: CASRLAEYQPQHF
cdr3_nt: TGTGCCAGCAGGCTGGCAGAGTATCAGCCCCAGCATTTT

j_call: TRBJ2-1
v_call: TRBV3-1
clone_size: .
d_call: .
cdr3_aa: CASSQGGRYNEQFF
cdr3_nt: TGTGCCAGCAGCCAAGGCGGTCGGTATAATGAGCAGTTCTTC

j_call: TRBJ1-2
v_call: TRBV5-5
clone_size: few
d_call: TRBD1
cdr3_aa: CASSLMVYLGQGAHGYTF
cdr3_nt: TGTGCCAGCAGCTTAATGGTTTATTTGGGGCAGGGGGCCCATGGCTACACCTTC

j_call: TRBJ2-7
v_call: TRBV5-1
clone_size: many
d_call: .
cdr3_aa: CASSLAVGSREQYF
cdr3_nt: TGCGCCAGCAGCTTGGCCGTCGGTTCCCGCGAGCAGTACTTC

j_call: TRBJ1-4
v_call: TRBV20-1
clone_size: many
d_call: TRBD1
cdr3_aa: CSARTTGSDEKLFF
cdr3_nt: TGCAGTGCTAGAACGACAGGGTCTGATGAAAAACTGTTTTTT

j_call: TRBJ1-1
v_call: TRBV18
clone_size: many
d_call: .
cdr3_aa: CASSIDTVNTEAFF
cdr3_nt: TGTGCCAGCTCCATCGACACGGTGAACACTGAAGCTTTCTTT

j_call: TRBJ2-1
v_call: TRBV5-1
clone_size: few
d_call: .
cdr3_aa: CASVGGGRGSYNEQFF
cdr3_nt: TGCGCCAGCGTAGGAGGGGGGCGGGGATCCTACAATGAGCAGTTCTTC

j_call: TRBJ2-2
v_call: TRBV7-3
clone_size: .
d_call: .
cdr3_aa: CASSLNQPTGELFF
cdr3_nt: TGTGCCAGCAGCTTAAACCAGCCAACCGGGGAGCTGTTTTTT

j_call: TRBJ2-3
v_call: TRBV15
clone_size: few
d_call: .
cdr3_aa: CATSSVGGASLDTQYF
cdr3_nt: TGTGCCACCAGCAGCGTAGGAGGAGCTAGCCTAGATACGCAGTATTTT

j_call: TRBJ2-5
v_call: TRBV12-3/TRBV12-4
clone_size: few
d_call: .
cdr3_aa: CASSFSSQGETQYF
cdr3_nt: TGTGCCAGCAGTTTCTCTAGTCAGGGAGAGACCCAGTACTTC

j_call: TRBJ2-3
v_call: TRBV20-1
clone_size: .
d_call: TRBD2
cdr3_aa: CSVERSGSSLTDTQYF
cdr3_nt: TGCAGTGTGGAGCGTAGCGGGAGTTCCCTCACAGATACGCAGTATTTT

j_call: TRBJ2-5
v_call: TRBV6-2/TRBV6-3
clone_size: many
d_call: .
cdr3_aa: CASSYPGGYQETQYF
cdr3_nt: TGTGCCAGCAGTTACCCAGGGGGGTACCAAGAGACCCAGTACTTC

j_call: TRBJ2-3
v_call: TRBV9
clone_size: many
d_call: .
cdr3_aa: CASSALPGRGGTDTQYF
cdr3_nt: TGTGCCAGCAGCGCCCTTCCTGGGCGGGGAGGCACAGATACGCAGTATTTT

j_call: TRBJ1-3
v_call: TRBV18
clone_size: many
d_call: .
cdr3_aa: CASSLHDSSGNTIYF
cdr3_nt: TGTGCCAGCTCCCTCCACGACAGTTCTGGAAACACCATATATTTT

j_call: TRBJ2-7
v_call: TRBV19
clone_size: many
d_call: TRBD2
cdr3_aa: CASSRLAGGHEQYF
cdr3_nt: TGTGCCAGTAGTAGGCTAGCGGGAGGCCACGAGCAGTACTTC

j_call: TRBJ1-5
v_call: TRBV12-3/TRBV12-4
clone_size: few
d_call: .
cdr3_aa: CASSLAGVGNQPQHF
cdr3_nt: TGTGCCAGCAGTTTGGCAGGGGTGGGCAATCAGCCCCAGCATTTT

j_call: TRBJ2-3
v_call: TRBV2
clone_size: few
d_call: .
cdr3_aa: CASTQRHTDTQYF
cdr3_nt: TGTGCCAGCACCCAGCGCCACACAGATACGCAGTATTTT

j_call: TRBJ2-5
v_call: TRBV3-1
clone_size: .
d_call: TRBD2
cdr3_aa: CASSPRSSGRNKETQYF
cdr3_nt: TGTGCCAGCAGCCCCCGATCTAGCGGGAGGAACAAAGAGACCCAGTACTTC

j_call: TRBJ2-7
v_call: TRBV4-2
clone_size: many
d_call: .
cdr3_aa: CASSQDQGGRADEQYF
cdr3_nt: TGTGCCAGCAGCCAAGATCAGGGCGGCAGAGCAGACGAGCAGTACTTC

j_call: TRBJ2-3
v_call: TRBV7-6
clone_size: many
d_call: .
cdr3_aa: CASSSRLTDTQYF
cdr3_nt: TGTGCCAGCAGCTCGAGACTCACAGATACGCAGTATTTT

j_call: TRBJ2-4
v_call: TRBV28
clone_size: many
d_call: .
cdr3_aa: CASSPSGFLAKNIQYF
cdr3_nt: TGTGCCAGCAGTCCCTCAGGTTTTCTAGCCAAAAACATTCAGTACTTC

j_call: TRBJ2-3
v_call: TRBV7-2
clone_size: many
d_call: .
cdr3_aa: CASSSESFTDTQYF
cdr3_nt: TGTGCCAGCAGCTCCGAGAGTTTCACAGATACGCAGTATTTT

j_call: TRBJ2-1
v_call: TRBV20-1
clone_size: many
d_call: TRBD2
cdr3_aa: CSARDPTRGSGGGHEQFF
cdr3_nt: TGCAGTGCTAGAGATCCAACCCGGGGTAGCGGGGGGGGCCATGAGCAGTTCTTC

j_call: TRBJ2-7
v_call: TRBV7-2
clone_size: .
d_call: TRBD2
cdr3_aa: CASSNRLAGAYEQYF
cdr3_nt: TGTGCCAGCAGCAACCGCCTAGCGGGAGCCTACGAGCAGTACTTC

j_call: TRBJ2-1
v_call: TRBV5-1
clone_size: .
d_call: .
cdr3_aa: CASSLANAYSEQFF
cdr3_nt: TGCGCCAGCAGCTTGGCGAACGCGTACAGTGAGCAGTTCTTC

j_call: TRBJ2-7
v_call: TRBV7-6
clone_size: .
d_call: .
cdr3_aa: CASSSYPGEGSYEQYF
cdr3_nt: TGTGCCAGCAGCTCCTACCCAGGGGAGGGATCCTACGAGCAGTACTTC

j_call: TRBJ2-5
v_call: TRBV20-1
clone_size: many
d_call: TRBD1
cdr3_aa: CSARDLVRGPWETQYF
cdr3_nt: TGCAGTGCTAGAGATCTTGTCAGGGGGCCCTGGGAGACCCAGTACTTC

j_call: TRBJ1-3
v_call: TRBV12-3/TRBV12-4
clone_size: many
d_call: .
cdr3_aa: CASRPADGDTIYF
cdr3_nt: TGTGCCAGCAGGCCAGCGGACGGAGACACCATATATTTT

j_call: TRBJ2-2
v_call: TRBV18
clone_size: few
d_call: TRBD1
cdr3_aa: CASSPSGQKLTGELFF
cdr3_nt: TGTGCCAGCTCACCGTCGGGACAGAAGCTCACCGGGGAGCTGTTTTTT

j_call: TRBJ1-2
v_call: TRBV5-1
clone_size: few
d_call: TRBD1
cdr3_aa: CASSPRAGGESPYGYTF
cdr3_nt: TGCGCCAGCAGCCCGAGGGCAGGGGGCGAAAGTCCCTATGGCTACACCTTC